A single sample gave rise to the 8 T cell receptor beta chains below, sequenced in a study of blood T cell repertoires in COVID-19. The table came from immunoSEQ multiplex PCR; TCRdb's copy has only in-frame clones and leaves some out. The sample holds some 400,000 clones, about 87% seen once. The source material was peripheral blood. These receptors all stem from a human donor in a cohort sampled during active COVID-19.

CDR3 loop: CASSRPGGEQYF. The CDR3 coding sequence is TGTGCCAGCAGCCGACCGGGGGGCGAGCAGTACTTC. This rearrangement joins TRBV7-2 to TRBJ2-7, with 7 bases lining up with TRBD2. Germline CDR1 reads SGHTA; CDR2 reads FQGNSA. The CDR3 runs to 12 residues. The ends lost 5 bases at V and 6 bases at J; junction bases unmatched: 4.

This clone was observed a handful of times. V is TRBV19 and J is TRBJ2-1; 8 bases line up with TRBD2. Germline CDR1 reads LNHDA; CDR2 reads SQIVND (reference sequence). Trimming removed 6 bases from V and 2 bases from J; junction bases left unmatched: 0. CDR3 length: 13 amino acids. The CDR3 protein is CASSGRAYNEQFF. The CDR3 bases are TGTGCCAGTAGCGGGAGGGCCTACAATGAGCAGTTCTTC.

This clone was seen ten or more times. The CDR3 DNA follows: TGCGCCAGTAGAGCAGGGGGACAGGGGTCCACTGAAGCTTTCTTT. Translated: CASRAGGQGSTEAFF. The chain combines TRBV5-1 with TRBJ1-1, with 10 bases that match TRBD1. V dropped 8 bases and J dropped 4; count of bases not matched to a gene: 11. The V gene's germline CDR1 is SGHRS and CDR2 YFSETQ. CDR3 length: 15 amino acids.

The gene calls are TRBV15 and TRBJ2-3; a weak D match, TRBD1 (6 bases). This CDR3 has 15 amino acids. CDR1 LNHNV and CDR2 YYDKDF come from the germline V gene (reference sequence). Trimming shortened V by 4 bases and J by 2 bases, and 13 bases separated the two germline ends. The CDR3 coding sequence is TGTGCCACCAGCACAGGGGATTCAAACACAGATACGCAGTATTTT. It specifies CATSTGDSNTDTQYF.

The chain has TRBV7-9 and TRBJ1-4; D might be TRBD1 (6 bases). The CDR3 is made up of 16 amino acids. The germline V gene encodes CDR1 SEHNR and CDR2 FQNEAQ (reference sequence). Trimming took 4 bases from V and 7 from J, leaving 19 bases between them. The CDR3 loop reads CASSSRGTGHGEKLFF. CDR3 nucleotide sequence: TGTGCCAGCAGCTCCCGAGGTACAGGGCATGGTGAAAAACTGTTTTTT.

This sequence joins TRBV3-1 (or the pseudogene TRBV3-2) and TRBJ2-1; D is undetermined. Trimming pared 5 bases from V and 5 bases from J, leaving 7 bases between. The CDR3 runs to 12 residues. Germline CDR1 is LGHDT and CDR2 is YNNKEL (reference sequence). This chain's CDR3 is CASSSWHNEQFF. CDR3 coding DNA: TGTGCCAGCAGCTCCTGGCACAATGAGCAGTTCTTC.

The chain employs TRBV9 and TRBJ2-5; a possible D gene is TRBD1 (6 bases). This CDR3 is built from 15 residues. V was cut by 0 bases and J by 5 bases, with 14 bases left in between. Germline CDR1 reads SGDLS; CDR2 reads YYNGEE. The CDR3 nucleotides are TGTGCCAGCAGCGTAGCTAATGTCAGGGGTGAGACCCAGTACTTC. Translating gives CASSVANVRGETQYF.

The rearrangement joins TRBV11-2 to TRBJ2-1; tentative D call: TRBD2 (6 bases). V was cut by 0 bases and J by 10 bases, with 16 bases left in between. Germline-derived CDR1 and CDR2 are SGHAT and FQNNGV. The CDR3 covers 15 residues. Here the CDR3 reads CASSLDRAGGREQFF. In DNA, the CDR3 is TGTGCCAGCAGCTTAGACAGGGCCGGGGGTAGGGAGCAGTTCTTC.